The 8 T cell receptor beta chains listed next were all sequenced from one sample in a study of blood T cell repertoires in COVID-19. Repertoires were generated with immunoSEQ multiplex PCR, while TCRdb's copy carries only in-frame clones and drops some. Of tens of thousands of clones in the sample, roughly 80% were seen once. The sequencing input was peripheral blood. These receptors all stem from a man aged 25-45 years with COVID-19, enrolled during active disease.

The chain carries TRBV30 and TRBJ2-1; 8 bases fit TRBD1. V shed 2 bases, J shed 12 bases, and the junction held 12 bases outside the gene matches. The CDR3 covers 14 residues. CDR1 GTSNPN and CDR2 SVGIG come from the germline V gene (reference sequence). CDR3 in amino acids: CAWSNGTGLMVQFF. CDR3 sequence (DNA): TGTGCCTGGAGTAACGGGACAGGCTTAATGGTGCAGTTCTTC.

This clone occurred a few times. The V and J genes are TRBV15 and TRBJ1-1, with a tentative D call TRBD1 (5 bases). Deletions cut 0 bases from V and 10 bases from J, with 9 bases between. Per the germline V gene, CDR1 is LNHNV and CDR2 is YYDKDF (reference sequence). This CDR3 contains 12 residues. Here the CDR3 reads CATSRDGGGAFF. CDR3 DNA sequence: TGTGCCACCAGCAGAGATGGGGGGGGAGCTTTCTTT.

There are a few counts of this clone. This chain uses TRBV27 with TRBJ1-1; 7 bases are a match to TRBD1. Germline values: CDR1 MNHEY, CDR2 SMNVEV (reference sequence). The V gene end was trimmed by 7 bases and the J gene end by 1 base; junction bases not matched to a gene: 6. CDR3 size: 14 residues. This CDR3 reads CASTAGGTNTEAFF. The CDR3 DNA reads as TGTGCCAGCACCGCAGGGGGTACGAACACTGAAGCTTTCTTT.

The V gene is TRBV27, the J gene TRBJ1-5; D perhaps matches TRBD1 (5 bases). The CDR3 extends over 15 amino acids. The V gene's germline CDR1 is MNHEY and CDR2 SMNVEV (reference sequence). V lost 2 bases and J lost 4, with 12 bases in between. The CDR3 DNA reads TGTGCCAGCAGTTTAGGGGGGGGTGGAAATCAGCCCCAGCATTTT. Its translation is CASSLGGGGNQPQHF.

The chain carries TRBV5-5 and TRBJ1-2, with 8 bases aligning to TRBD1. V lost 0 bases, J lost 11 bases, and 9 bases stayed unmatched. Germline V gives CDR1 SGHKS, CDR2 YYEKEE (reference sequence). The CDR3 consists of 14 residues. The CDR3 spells CASSLEDRGVGYTF. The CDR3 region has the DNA TGTGCCAGCAGCTTGGAAGACAGGGGCGTTGGTTACACCTTC.

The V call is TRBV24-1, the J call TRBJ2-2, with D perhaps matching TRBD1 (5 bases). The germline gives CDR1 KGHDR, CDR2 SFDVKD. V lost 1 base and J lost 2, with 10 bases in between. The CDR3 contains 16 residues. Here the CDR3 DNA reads TGTGCCACCAGTGATTTCGACAGCGCTAACACCGGGGAGCTGTTTTTT. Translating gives CATSDFDSANTGELFF.

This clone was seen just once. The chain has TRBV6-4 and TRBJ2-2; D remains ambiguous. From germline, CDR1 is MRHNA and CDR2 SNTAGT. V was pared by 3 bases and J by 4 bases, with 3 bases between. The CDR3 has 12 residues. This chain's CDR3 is CASSERTGELFF. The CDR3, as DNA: TGTGCCAGCAGTGAGCGCACCGGGGAGCTGTTTTTT.

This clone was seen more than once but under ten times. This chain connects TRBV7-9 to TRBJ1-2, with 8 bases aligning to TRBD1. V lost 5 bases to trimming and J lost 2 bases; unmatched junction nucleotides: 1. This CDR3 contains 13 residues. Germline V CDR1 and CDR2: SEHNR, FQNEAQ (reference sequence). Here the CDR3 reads CASSRTGNYGYTF. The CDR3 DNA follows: TGTGCCAGCAGCCGGACAGGGAACTATGGCTACACCTTC.